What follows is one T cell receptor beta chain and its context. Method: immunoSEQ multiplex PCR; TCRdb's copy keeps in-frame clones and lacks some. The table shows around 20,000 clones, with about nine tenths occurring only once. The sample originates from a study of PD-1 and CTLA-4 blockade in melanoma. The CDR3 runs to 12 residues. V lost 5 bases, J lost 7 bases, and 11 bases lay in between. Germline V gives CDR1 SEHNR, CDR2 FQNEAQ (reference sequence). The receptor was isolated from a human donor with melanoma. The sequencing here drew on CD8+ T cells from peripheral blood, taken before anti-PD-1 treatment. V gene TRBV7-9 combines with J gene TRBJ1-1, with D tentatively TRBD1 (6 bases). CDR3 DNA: TGTGCCAGCAGCCCCGAGACAGGTGAAGCTTTCTTT. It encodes CASSPETGEAFF.